The rows below give T cell receptor beta chains drawn from one sample of a study of blood T cell repertoires in COVID-19. The repertoire was sequenced with immunoSEQ multiplex PCR; TCRdb's copy has only in-frame clones and lacks some. The repertoire consists of fewer than 250,000 clones, with 89% occurring once and the leading ten covering about 6%. Input material: peripheral blood. The receptors shown here come from a man between 60 and 70 years old who had recovered from COVID-19. Both conserved end residues are part of each CDR3. A D gene is named only where the DNA matches it firmly. Some rows mark clone size as missing; the rest say once, few, many or name a class of expanded clone.

clone_size d_call cdr3_length j_call v_call cdr3_aa cdr3_nt
- - 12 TRBJ1-5 TRBV21-1 CASSKVGQPQHF TGTGCCAGCAGCAAAGTGGGCCAGCCCCAGCATTTT
once - 13 TRBJ1-1 TRBV7-3 CASSAARGTEAFF TGTGCCAGCAGCGCCGCCCGGGGCACTGAAGCTTTCTTT
- TRBD1 17 TRBJ2-2 TRBV3-1/TRBV3-2 CASSLQGWGQGSGELFF TGTGCCAGCAGCCTCCAAGGATGGGGACAGGGGTCCGGGGAGCTGTTTTTT
- - 13 TRBJ1-5 TRBV6-5 CASSLDRNQPQHF TGTGCCAGCAGTTTGGACAGAAATCAGCCCCAGCATTTT
once TRBD1 15 TRBJ1-1 TRBV4-2 CASSQGQGVNTEAFF TGTGCCAGCAGCCAAGGACAGGGGGTTAACACTGAAGCTTTCTTT
- - 16 TRBJ2-3 TRBV27 CASSLYPGVLDYTQYF TGTGCCAGCAGTTTATATCCAGGCGTGCTGGATTATACGCAGTATTTT
- - 12 TRBJ2-7 TRBV7-2 CASSLVTGRQYF TGTGCCAGCAGCTTAGTCACAGGAAGGCAGTACTTC
- - 17 TRBJ2-6 TRBV27 CASSLSAKSSGANVLTF TGTGCCAGCAGTTTATCAGCCAAGAGCTCTGGGGCCAACGTCCTGACTTTC
- TRBD1 19 TRBJ2-1 TRBV11-2 CASSLEGQGVVGPYNEQFF TGTGCCAGCAGCTTAGAGGGGCAGGGGGTGGTGGGGCCCTACAATGAGCAGTTCTTC
- - 12 TRBJ2-7 TRBV19 CASSRALQPQYF TGTGCCAGTAGTAGGGCCCTACAGCCGCAGTACTTC
- TRBD2 16 TRBJ2-5 TRBV5-1 CASSWGGLAGQETQYF TGCGCCAGCAGCTGGGGGGGACTAGCGGGGCAAGAGACCCAGTACTTC
few TRBD1 15 TRBJ1-6 TRBV7-3 CASSLTDRGNTPLHF TGTGCCAGCAGCTTAACGGACAGGGGGAACACACCCCTCCACTTT
- TRBD1 19 TRBJ2-1 TRBV28 CASSRGQLRGQPPYNEQFF TGTGCCAGCAGCAGGGGACAGCTGAGGGGGCAACCCCCGTACAATGAGCAGTTCTTC
- - 11 TRBJ2-1 TRBV7-8 CASSLSREQFF TGTGCCAGCAGCCTTTCGAGGGAGCAGTTCTTC
once - 16 TRBJ2-3 TRBV4-2 CASSQGNPPEGDTQYF TGTGCCAGCAGCCAAGGAAATCCCCCGGAGGGAGATACGCAGTATTTT
- TRBD1 14 TRBJ1-1 TRBV3-1/TRBV3-2 CASSSRQGDTEAFF TGTGCCAGCAGCAGTAGACAGGGCGACACTGAAGCTTTCTTT
- - 14 TRBJ2-7 TRBV27 CASSFKFGAYEQYF TGTGCCAGCAGTTTCAAGTTCGGTGCCTACGAGCAGTACTTC
- - 18 TRBJ1-6 TRBV25-1 CASSELVQGPVRNSPLHF TGTGCCAGCAGTGAATTGGTGCAGGGCCCGGTAAGGAATTCACCCCTCCACTTT
- - 13 TRBJ1-5 TRBV11-2 CASSPYGNQPQHF TGTGCCAGCAGCCCTTACGGGAATCAGCCCCAGCATTTT
- TRBD1 16 TRBJ2-2 TRBV28 CASSFNRGSGTGELFF TGTGCCAGCAGTTTCAACAGGGGATCGGGCACCGGGGAGCTGTTTTTT
once - 17 TRBJ2-6 TRBV5-1 CASSLGGSLSGANVLTF TGCGCCAGCAGCTTAGGGGGAAGCCTCTCTGGGGCCAACGTCCTGACTTTC
- TRBD2 17 TRBJ2-1 TRBV6-6 CASSHLAGAPPGNEQFF TGTGCCAGCAGTCACCTAGCGGGGGCGCCCCCTGGGAATGAGCAGTTCTTC
few - 15 TRBJ1-1 TRBV7-2 CASSLETPLDTEAFF TGTGCCAGCAGCTTAGAGACTCCTTTGGACACTGAAGCTTTCTTT
- - 14 TRBJ2-1 TRBV28 CASSLPRGGSEQFF TGTGCCAGCAGCCTACCAAGGGGAGGCAGTGAGCAGTTCTTC
- TRBD2 18 TRBJ2-5 TRBV5-1 CASSLGSGGPRVGETQYF TGCGCCAGCAGCCTGGGTAGCGGGGGGCCCCGCGTTGGAGAGACCCAGTACTTC
- TRBD2 17 TRBJ2-3 TRBV4-1 CASSRGGGGFTTDTQYF TGCGCCAGCAGCCGGGGCGGCGGGGGATTTACCACAGATACGCAGTATTTT
- TRBD2 17 TRBJ2-7 TRBV7-2 CASSYKGLAGGTYEQYF TGTGCCAGCAGCTACAAGGGACTAGCGGGAGGGACCTACGAGCAGTACTTC
- - 17 TRBJ2-1 TRBV5-4 CASSPPGGRGSGGEQFF TGTGCCAGCAGCCCCCCCGGGGGAAGGGGATCAGGAGGTGAGCAGTTCTTC
many - 13 TRBJ1-3 TRBV2 CASSEIMGNTIYF TGTGCCAGCAGTGAAATAATGGGAAACACCATATATTTT
- TRBD2 14 TRBJ2-7 TRBV5-1 CASTHGTSVYEQYF TGCGCCAGCACCCATGGGACTAGCGTGTACGAGCAGTACTTC
- TRBD1 19 TRBJ1-5 TRBV7-7 CASSPYLPGQGRGNQPQHF TGTGCTAGCAGCCCCTACCTACCGGGACAGGGTCGGGGCAATCAGCCCCAGCATTTT